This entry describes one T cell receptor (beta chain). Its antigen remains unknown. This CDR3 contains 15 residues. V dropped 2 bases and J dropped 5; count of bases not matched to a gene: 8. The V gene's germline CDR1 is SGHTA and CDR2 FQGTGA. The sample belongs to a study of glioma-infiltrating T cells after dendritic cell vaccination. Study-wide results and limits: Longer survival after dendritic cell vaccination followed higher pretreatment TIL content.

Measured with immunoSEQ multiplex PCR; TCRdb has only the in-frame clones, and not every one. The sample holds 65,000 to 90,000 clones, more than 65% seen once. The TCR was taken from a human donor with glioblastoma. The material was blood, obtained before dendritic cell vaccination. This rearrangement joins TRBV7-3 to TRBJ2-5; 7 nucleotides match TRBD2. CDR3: CASSLGLAEGETQYF. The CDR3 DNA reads TGTGCCAGCAGCTTAGGCCTAGCGGAGGGGGAGACCCAGTACTTC.